This TCR beta chain is drawn from a study of blood T cell repertoires in COVID-19 (dated by TCRdb to 2018 to 2020). Describing the broader study: Samples from collaborators originated in the United States, Italy and Spain and spanned both the acute and convalescent phases of COVID-19. The material from the prospective study consisted of cDNA or gDNA derived from T cells, B-cell-depleted T cells, or PBMCs. Subjects who had been exposed to COVID-19, were actively infected with it, or had recovered from it provided the deeply sampled blood TCRbeta repertoires that made up the dataset. The repertoires were released in a freely available public database intended as a resource for research on the immune response to SARS-CoV-2. The samples were drawn from two sources: the first 160 participants of the ongoing ImmuneRACE study, and 950 to 1,500 subjects contributed by 6 global collaborators. Nearly every sample came with metadata listing a de-identified subject ID, COVID-19 status, age in years and sex. Where available, HLA class I and class II types were taken from metadata supplied by the sample provider and were not determined by assay-based typing.

Study-wide findings and limitations: The quantity of clinical and demographic metadata differed by source and by participant and was supplied without curation.

Concerning this clone itself: It has no known antigen specificity. No base quality values were provided; no much bigger clone lies one nucleotide off.

The immunoSEQ Assay, a bias-controlled multiplex PCR, was used to amplify TCRbeta CDR3 regions from genomic DNA. On the study's bioinformatics: Nucleated cell counts per sample were estimated from amplification of reference gene primers within the assay. To quantify the absolute abundance of each unique TCRbeta CDR3 rearrangement, sequence reads were collapsed and filtered. Productive Simpson clonality was computed per sample as the square root of Simpson's diversity index over productive rearrangements. TCRdb obtained this table from immuneACCESS and retained in-frame rearrangements with V and J assigned. These tables miss some clones; where compared with another copy, unresolved V genes account for less than half of the shortfall, and the remainder is unexplained. For V, J and clone size, that table is used; D and trimming come from the DNA. The sample table lists about 370,000 clones, approximately 90% of them with a count of one. Around 0.94% of the sample is held by the ten biggest clonotypes.

In the prospective study, participants were about 18 to 100 years old, resided in under 30 geographic areas of the United States, and were enrolled through a virtual design. In the prospective study, participants were assigned to cohorts based on the clinical history participants reported in a screening survey and a study questionnaire. Exposed participants had been in contact with someone with a PCR-confirmed or clinician-diagnosed COVID-19 case within 2 weeks of study entry. Mobile phlebotomists in the prospective study collected whole blood, serum and a nasopharyngeal or oropharyngeal swab from every participant. Participants in the prospective study had the option to provide additional blood draws and questionnaires over a roughly 2-month period. Prospective study blood samples were shipped either frozen or at room temperature before DNA extraction. This TCR derives from a woman aged 40 to 50 who had been exposed to COVID-19. The sample comprised PBMCs or T cells enriched from blood (not recorded which).

The CDR3 region reads CASSFSSRGHGYTF. The nucleotide sequence reads as follows: TGTGCCAGCAGCTTCTCCAGCAGGGGGCATGGCTACACCTTC. The chain employs TRBV28 and TRBJ1-2; 8 junctional bases match TRBD1. From a lookup of the germline V gene, CDR1 and CDR2 are MDHEN and SYDVKM. Unmatched junction bases come to 9, with V trimmed by 6 bases and J by 6 bases. The CDR3 sequence holds 14 residues, the cysteine and phenylalanine included. This entry keeps only the CDR3 DNA: 42 bases, framed from base 1.